These 8 T cell receptor beta chains share one sample of origin, sequenced in a study of blood T cell repertoires in COVID-19. Sequencing used immunoSEQ multiplex PCR; TCRdb keeps in-frame clones, though not all of them. The data show 200,000 to 250,000 clones, with roughly 82% seen just once and about 12% held by the top ten. The sequencing input was peripheral blood. Every receptor here comes from a woman in her thirties or forties with acute or convalescent COVID-19.

CDR3 sequence reads: CASRANLVGSYGYTF. Written as DNA, the CDR3 is TGTGCCAGCAGGGCCAACTTAGTGGGGAGCTATGGCTACACCTTC. The genes are TRBV6-5 and TRBJ1-2; D remains unclear. Germline V CDR1 and CDR2: MNHEY, SVGAGI. The CDR3 length is 15 residues. V was cut by 6 bases and J by 4 bases, with 18 bases left in between.

The chain has TRBV5-1 and TRBJ2-3, with D maybe TRBD2 (6 bases). V lost 7 bases and J lost 0, with 9 bases in between. This CDR3 region has 13 residues. Germline CDR1 SGHRS, CDR2 YFSETQ. CDR3 DNA: TGCGCCAGCGGAGGGGACAGCACAGATACGCAGTATTTT. Its translation is CASGGDSTDTQYF.

Here the CDR3 DNA reads TGTGCCAGCAGCGTAGCCGGACAGGGGGCTTATAATTCACCCCTCCACTTT. This gives the protein CASSVAGQGAYNSPLHF. The gene calls are TRBV9 and TRBJ1-6, with 11 bases that match TRBD1. The CDR3 runs to 17 residues. In germline, CDR1 is SGDLS, CDR2 YYNGEE. V shed 0 bases, J shed 4 bases, and the junction held 3 bases outside the gene matches.

This rearrangement joins TRBV12-3 or TRBV12-4 to TRBJ2-1; D might be TRBD1 (6 bases). The germline V and J ends were trimmed by 5 bases and 15 bases, with 14 bases remaining between them. This CDR3 is 11 amino acids long. The CDR3 DNA reads TGTGCCAGCAGTCCGAACAGGGAACTGTTCTTC. Amino acid sequence: CASSPNRELFF.

The rearrangement links TRBV4-2 to TRBJ2-7; the D is unclear. Per the germline V gene, CDR1 is LGHNA and CDR2 is YNFKEQ. Trimming took off 1 base at V and 4 bases at J, with 8 bases between the two ends. This CDR3 is 13 amino acids long. The CDR3 bases are TGTGCCAGCAGCCAAGGAGCCTTTTACGAGCAGTACTTC. This gives the protein CASSQGAFYEQYF.

The rearrangement joins TRBV6-4 to TRBJ1-3; weak D call: TRBD1 (6 bases). In germline, CDR1 is MRHNA, CDR2 SNTAGT. This CDR3 has 17 amino acids. Trimming pared 3 bases from V and 6 bases from J, leaving 21 bases between. For the CDR3, the DNA is TGTGCCAGCAGTGAGTTGACAGGTAGTTCAAATGTAAACACCATATATTTT. Its protein product is CASSELTGSSNVNTIYF.

V is TRBV19 and J is TRBJ1-1, with D possibly matching TRBD1 (5 bases). Germline V lookup: CDR1 LNHDA, CDR2 SQIVND (reference sequence). Trimming pared 10 bases from V and 10 bases from J, leaving 16 bases between. This CDR3 contains 11 residues. The CDR3 coding sequence is TGTGCCACCTCCCAGGGCTTCGGAGCTTTCTTT. Amino acids: CATSQGFGAFF.

The rearrangement uses TRBV7-9 and TRBJ1-2; 9 positions agree with TRBD1. The V and J ends lost 5 bases and 1 base, in that order; junction bases with no gene match: 5. Germline V gene sequence: CDR1 SEHNR, CDR2 FQNEAQ (reference sequence). The length of the CDR3 is 15 residues. CDR3 region: CASSRTGVDNYGYTF. The DNA of the CDR3 is TGTGCCAGCAGCAGGACAGGGGTCGATAACTATGGCTACACCTTC.